A single sample gave rise to the 29 T cell receptor beta chains below, sequenced in a study of blood T cell repertoires in COVID-19. The method was immunoSEQ multiplex PCR; TCRdb's version includes in-frame clones alone and lacks a portion of them. The table lists 200,000 or so clones, about 84% of them singletons. Input material: PBMCs or T cells enriched from blood (not recorded which). The receptor set was obtained from a woman aged 40 to 55 with acute COVID-19.

The V gene is TRBV5-5, the J gene TRBJ1-2, with D unclear. V was trimmed by 0 bases and J by 9 bases, leaving 15 bases between them. CDR1 and CDR2 (germline): SGHKS, YYEKEE (reference sequence). The CDR3 extends over 14 amino acids. This CDR3 reads CASSLVGQEESYTF. In nucleotides, the CDR3 is TGTGCCAGCAGCTTGGTTGGCCAAGAGGAAAGCTACACCTTC.

The chain combines TRBV7-9 with TRBJ1-5, with 8 nucleotides matching TRBD1. Germline V gene sequence: CDR1 SEHNR, CDR2 FQNEAQ (reference sequence). Trimming cost V 5 bases and J 1 base; bases outside gene matches: 13. CDR3 length equals 18 residues. The CDR3 nucleotides read TGTGCCAGCAGCCACCCACAGGGGGTGATGGTAAGCAATCAGCCCCAGCATTTT. Its protein is CASSHPQGVMVSNQPQHF.

This clone has a single count. The gene calls are TRBV28 and TRBJ2-1, with D possibly matching TRBD2 (6 bases). The ends were cut back, 3 bases at V and 9 bases at J, with 12 bases in the middle. Germline lookup yields CDR1 MDHEN and CDR2 SYDVKM. The CDR3 consists of 13 residues. The CDR3 bases are TGTGCCAGCAGTTTTCCTGGCGGGGCTGAGCAGTTCTTC. Translated: CASSFPGGAEQFF. Combining the CDR3 with reference TRBV28 and TRBJ2-1 gives the whole variable domain DVKVTQSSRYLVKRTGEKVFLECVQDMDHENMFWYRQDPGLGLRLIYFSYDVKMKEKGDIPEGYSVSREKKERFSLILESASTNQTSMYLCASSFPGGAEQFFGPGTRLTVL.

The rearrangement joins TRBV18 to TRBJ1-6; a weak D match, TRBD1 (6 bases). Per the germline V gene, CDR1 is KGHSH and CDR2 is LQKENI. V was shortened by 2 bases and J by 8 bases, with 13 bases between the two germline ends. The CDR3 covers 15 residues. CDR3 residues: CASSPSQGKDSPLHF. In DNA form, the CDR3 reads TGTGCCAGCTCACCAAGTCAGGGGAAGGATTCACCCCTCCACTTT.

The V gene is TRBV3-1 (or the pseudogene TRBV3-2), the J gene TRBJ1-5, with D unresolved. CDR1 LGHDT and CDR2 YNNKEL come from the germline V gene (reference sequence). The CDR3 sequence is 18 residues long. V was pared by 0 bases and J by 2 bases, with 17 bases between. The CDR3 nucleotides read TGTGCCAGCAGCCAAGAGCTTAATTACTGGAGGGGCAATCAGCCCCAGCATTTT. It encodes CASSQELNYWRGNQPQHF.

The V gene is TRBV5-1, the J gene TRBJ2-5, with 9 bases aligning to TRBD2. The CDR3 totals 14 residues. Germline assignment: CDR1 SGHRS and CDR2 YFSETQ. Unmatched junction bases numbered 5, after V lost 3 bases and J lost 5 bases. CDR3 sequence reads: CASSSVAGEETQYF. CDR3 in DNA: TGCGCCAGCAGCTCAGTAGCGGGGGAGGAGACCCAGTACTTC.

This chain links TRBV3-1 (or the pseudogene TRBV3-2) with TRBJ1-5; D is unresolved. V dropped 4 bases and J dropped 4 bases, with 14 bases sitting between them. The germline gives CDR1 LGHDT, CDR2 YNNKEL (reference sequence). This CDR3 comprises 15 residues. CDR3 sequence: CASSPSSVRNQPQHF. Here the CDR3 DNA reads TGTGCCAGCAGCCCCAGTTCAGTTCGAAATCAGCCCCAGCATTTT.

This chain connects TRBV19 to TRBJ1-6, with D perhaps TRBD1 (6 bases). CDR3 length: 14 residues. CDR1 LNHDA and CDR2 SQIVND come from the germline V gene (reference sequence). Trimming removed 7 bases at V and 14 bases at J, with 21 bases between. The CDR3 region is CASTQGGGNPALHF. In DNA, the CDR3 is TGTGCCAGTACCCAAGGGGGAGGGAATCCAGCCCTCCACTTT.

This clone was observed a single time. The V and J genes are TRBV28 and TRBJ2-7, with TRBD1 identical over 7 bases. CDR3 length: 16 residues. Germline V gene lookup returns CDR1 MDHEN and CDR2 SYDVKM. V lost 5 bases, J lost 0 bases, and 10 bases stayed unmatched. DNA for the CDR3: TGTGCCAGCAGTCCCCTCACCGGGACAGCCTCCTACGAGCAGTACTTC. It encodes CASSPLTGTASYEQYF.

V usage is TRBV3-1 (or the pseudogene TRBV3-2) and J usage is TRBJ2-7, with 8 bases identical to TRBD1. This CDR3 comprises 14 residues. V lost 4 bases to trimming and J lost 3 bases; unmatched junction nucleotides: 5. Germline V lookup: CDR1 LGHDT, CDR2 YNNKEL (reference sequence). The CDR3 DNA reads as TGTGCCAGCAGCCTGGGACAGGCGATCTACGAGCAGTACTTC. Translation gives CASSLGQAIYEQYF.

The J gene is TRBJ1-2, the V gene TRBV4-2, with D possibly matching TRBD1 (5 bases). In germline, CDR1 is LGHNA, CDR2 YNFKEQ. V was cut by 1 base and J by 3 bases, with 9 bases left in between. CDR3 length: 14 residues. The CDR3 DNA reads as TGTGCCAGCAGCCAAGTAGGGGCTCACTATGGCTACACCTTC. Its translation: CASSQVGAHYGYTF.

The genes are TRBV7-2 and TRBJ2-2; 9 nucleotides agree with TRBD1. This CDR3 spans 16 amino acids. After removal of 2 bases from V and 6 bases from J, the junction contained 7 bases not matched to a gene. Looked up from germline, CDR1 is SGHTA and CDR2 is FQGNSA. As DNA, the CDR3 is TGTGCCAGCAGCTTAACGGGACAGGGTAAATCCGGGGAGCTGTTTTTT. Protein sequence: CASSLTGQGKSGELFF.

Turning to this clone: One end of the junction fails to match germline, which may point to a read error. The gene calls are TRBV7-7 and TRBJ1-3; TRBD1 matches at 11 bases. Germline V lookup: CDR1 SSHAT, CDR2 FNYEAQ (reference sequence). The CDR3 runs 15 residues. Written as DNA, the CDR3 is TGTGCTAGCAGCGTGGACAGGGGGCAAGGAAACACCATATATTTT. Protein sequence: CASSVDRGQGNTIYF.

This chain links TRBV7-2 with TRBJ1-6; D may be TRBD1 (6 bases). With 1 base removed from V and 8 bases from J, the gap between germline ends came to 12 bases. Germline CDR1 SGHTA, CDR2 FQGNSA. CDR3 length: 15 residues. Here the CDR3 DNA reads TGTGCCAGCAGCTTAGAAGGGGGTAAGGATTCACCCCTCCACTTT. Translating it yields CASSLEGGKDSPLHF.

V gene TRBV28 combines with J gene TRBJ2-7; tentative D call: TRBD2 (6 bases). Trimming shortened V by 9 bases and J by 2 bases, and 20 bases separated the two germline ends. Germline V gene lookup returns CDR1 MDHEN and CDR2 SYDVKM. The CDR3 contains 15 residues. For the CDR3, the DNA is TGTGCCAGTGCACCTTCCTTGGGGGGTGCCTACGAGCAGTACTTC. It translates to CASAPSLGGAYEQYF.

This clone showed up just a few times. This chain uses TRBV20-1 with TRBJ2-3, with unresolved D. Germline V gives CDR1 DFQATT, CDR2 SNEGSKA (reference sequence). This CDR3 contains 11 residues. V lost 4 bases to trimming and J lost 2 bases, with 4 bases between them. CDR3 coding DNA: TGCAGTGCTACCCTCACAGATACGCAGTATTTT. Its translation is CSATLTDTQYF.

The genes are TRBV6-5 and TRBJ1-5; maybe TRBD1 (6 bases). CDR1 and CDR2 from the germline V gene are MNHEY and SVGAGI. Trimming pared 7 bases from V and 9 bases from J, leaving 13 bases between. The length of the CDR3 is 12 residues. This CDR3 is CASNLQGSPQHF. The CDR3 DNA reads TGTGCCAGCAACTTACAGGGATCGCCCCAGCATTTT.

On this clone itself: This CDR3 is also generated by other DNA sequences in the sample. The CDR3 DNA sequence: TGCGCCAGCAGCCAGGGGGCCCGAACGGCGGCTTTCTTT. It specifies CASSQGARTAAFF. The chain is built from TRBV4-3 and TRBJ1-1; perhaps TRBD1 as D (6 bases). The length of the CDR3 is 13 residues. Trimming shortened V by 3 bases and J by 11 bases, and 16 bases separated the two germline ends. In germline, CDR1 is LGHNA, CDR2 YSLEER.

CDR3 coding DNA: TGCGCCAGCAGCCCCGGAGGGACCGACGGTAATGAAAAACTGTTTTTT. Protein sequence: CASSPGGTDGNEKLFF. V and J are TRBV5-1 and TRBJ1-4; tentatively, D is TRBD1 (5 bases). The germline V and J ends were trimmed by 4 bases and 4 bases, with 17 bases remaining between them. Germline CDR1 and CDR2: SGHRS and YFSETQ. The CDR3 spans 16 residues. Looking up the rest from reference TRBV5-1 and TRBJ1-4 gives the full variable domain: KAGVTQTPRYLIKTRGQQVTLSCSPISGHRSVSWYQQTPGQGLQFLFEYFSETQRNKGNFPGRFSGRQFSNSRSEMNVSTLELGDSALYLCASSPGGTDGNEKLFFGSGTQLSVL.

V and J are TRBV6-1 and TRBJ2-5, with TRBD2 matching over 11 bases. This CDR3 spans 17 amino acids. Looked up from germline, CDR1 is MNHNS and CDR2 is SASEGT. The junction had 10 bases not matched to a gene; V was cut back by 4 bases and J by 3 bases. CDR3 protein: CASSALSGGGFEETQYF. CDR3 in DNA: TGTGCCAGCAGTGCGCTTAGCGGGGGGGGTTTTGAAGAGACCCAGTACTTC.

The V gene is TRBV5-1, the J gene TRBJ2-5; D call uncertain. Per germline, CDR1 SGHRS and CDR2 YFSETQ. The ends were cut back, 4 bases at V and 4 bases at J, with 14 bases in the middle. This CDR3 is built from 14 residues. CDR3 region: CASSPVAARETQYF. In DNA, the CDR3 is TGCGCCAGCAGCCCGGTGGCGGCTAGAGAGACCCAGTACTTC. The variable domain in full, with the rest retrieved from reference TRBV5-1 and TRBJ2-5, is KAGVTQTPRYLIKTRGQQVTLSCSPISGHRSVSWYQQTPGQGLQFLFEYFSETQRNKGNFPGRFSGRQFSNSRSEMNVSTLELGDSALYLCASSPVAARETQYFGPGTRLLVL.

The genes are TRBV3-1 (or the pseudogene TRBV3-2) and TRBJ1-1; tentative D call: TRBD1 (6 bases). Germline V CDR1 and CDR2: LGHDT, YNNKEL (reference sequence). Trimming removed 0 bases from V and 1 base from J, with 12 bases in between. The CDR3 totals 16 residues. Written as DNA, the CDR3 is TGTGCCAGCAGCCAAGATTTCAGGGGCCGGAACACTGAAGCTTTCTTT. Protein product: CASSQDFRGRNTEAFF.

The rearrangement links TRBV19 to TRBJ2-1; no firm D call. There are 13 residues in the CDR3. In germline, CDR1 is LNHDA, CDR2 SQIVND (reference sequence). The V end was cut by 4 bases, the J end by 8 bases, with 12 bases between. Here the CDR3 DNA reads TGTGCCAGTAGTAGGCGGTCTACGGATGAGCAGTTCTTC. It specifies CASSRRSTDEQFF.

The genes are TRBV2 and TRBJ1-1, with TRBD1 identical over 9 bases. V dropped 6 bases and J dropped 6; count of bases not matched to a gene: 5. The CDR3 extends over 13 amino acids. Germline V gene sequence: CDR1 SNHLY, CDR2 FYNNEI. DNA of the CDR3: TGTGCCAGCAGGAGGACAGGGGACGCTGAAGCTTTCTTT. Amino acid sequence: CASRRTGDAEAFF.

This chain uses TRBV27 with TRBJ2-2; D unclear. The CDR3 is 16 residues long. V was trimmed by 3 bases and J by 0 bases, leaving 11 bases between them. Germline V gene lookup returns CDR1 MNHEY and CDR2 SMNVEV (reference sequence). This chain's CDR3 is CASSFWVQANTGELFF. As DNA, the CDR3 is TGTGCCAGCAGTTTTTGGGTGCAGGCGAACACCGGGGAGCTGTTTTTT.

This clone was picked up one time. The chain couples TRBV15 to TRBJ2-5; TRBD1 aligns across 8 bases. CDR1 LNHNV and CDR2 YYDKDF come from the germline V gene (reference sequence). Trimming removed 4 bases from V and 7 bases from J; junction bases left unmatched: 2. CDR3 size: 12 residues. The CDR3 loop reads CATSTGQGTQYF. The CDR3 DNA follows: TGTGCCACCAGCACCGGACAGGGGACCCAGTACTTC.

This chain links TRBV10-3 with TRBJ2-3, with 13 bases lining up with TRBD2. The CDR3 contains 16 residues. J gave up 5 bases and V 0 bases, and 2 bases lay outside the gene matches. Germline V gene sequence: CDR1 ENHRY, CDR2 SYGVKD. The CDR3: CAISESRTSGGDTQYF. In nucleotides, the CDR3 is TGTGCCATCAGTGAGTCAAGGACTAGCGGGGGAGATACGCAGTATTTT.

J is TRBJ1-5 and V is TRBV27, with 8 bases that match TRBD1. The trim removed 6 bases at V and 4 bases at J, leaving 2 bases unmatched. The CDR3 covers 13 residues. Germline CDR1 MNHEY, CDR2 SMNVEV (reference sequence). CDR3 DNA: TGTGCCAGCAGACAGGGGGGGAATCAGCCCCAGCATTTT. This encodes CASRQGGNQPQHF.

The chain employs TRBV11-2 and TRBJ2-7; 7 bases match TRBD2. The CDR3 spans 15 residues. CDR1 is SGHAT, CDR2 FQNNGV, per germline. V lost 7 bases, J lost 5 bases, and 14 bases stayed unmatched. As DNA, the CDR3 is TGTGCCAGCAACGGACCGGGCGGGAGAGTGAACGAGCAGTACTTC. Protein sequence: CASNGPGGRVNEQYF.